The 2 T cell receptor beta chains given below trace back to one sample, sequenced in a study of T cells after yellow fever vaccination. TCRdb ran MiXCR on the 5' RACE reads and lists one entry per CDR3 protein. This sample has around 250,000 distinct CDR3 sequences; 6.9% occur once, and the top ten carry approximately 0.85%. Material: CD4+ T cells sorted from PBMCs, obtained 15 days after the yellow fever booster vaccination. The receptors originated from a young man who received the YFV17D yellow fever vaccine.

The chain uses TRBV20-1 and TRBJ2-3, with 10 positions matching TRBD2. V dropped 4 bases and J dropped 8; count of bases not matched to a gene: 21. Looked up from germline, CDR1 is DFQATT and CDR2 is SNEGSKA (reference sequence). The CDR3 runs to 18 residues. The CDR3 nucleotides are TGCAGTGCTACCGGGACTAGCGAACACTTTAGGCACCATGGTACGCAGTATTTT. It encodes CSATGTSEHFRHHGTQYF.

The chain joins TRBV18 to TRBJ1-3; D perhaps matches TRBD1 (6 bases). Germline CDR1 and CDR2: KGHSH and LQKENI. This CDR3 is 17 amino acids long. V gave up 0 bases and J gave up 0 bases, with 12 bases separating them. The CDR3: CASSPPLQGLSGNTIYF. DNA of the CDR3: TGTGCCAGCTCACCACCTCTTCAGGGGCTCTCTGGAAACACCATATATTTT.